A selection of T cell receptor beta chains follows, all from one sample in a study of PD-1 blockade in classical Hodgkin lymphoma. Generated by immunoSEQ multiplex PCR, the TCRdb table keeps only in-frame clones and is missing some. The table has some 96,000 clones, around nine tenths seen once. This specimen was peripheral blood mononuclear cells (PBMCs), taken at baseline. The receptor set was obtained from a human donor with classical Hodgkin lymphoma. CDR3s include the opening cysteine and the closing phenylalanine or tryptophan. The order of the fields is V gene, J gene, clone size, D gene, CDR3 protein, CDR3 DNA. A D gene is named only where the DNA matches it firmly. The size of a clone is reported for some rows only, either as once, few or many, or as a class for expanded clones.

TRBV28	TRBJ2-1	-	TRBD2	CATTSGRFLSEQFF	TGTGCCACAACTAGCGGGAGATTCCTCAGCGAGCAGTTCTTC
TRBV6-5	TRBJ2-1	-	TRBD2	CASSYSEGRAYNEQFF	TGTGCCAGCAGTTACTCCGAAGGGAGGGCCTACAATGAGCAGTTCTTC
TRBV5-1	TRBJ2-2	-	-	CASEPGTGLSGELFF	TGCGCCAGCGAACCAGGGACGGGCCTATCCGGGGAGCTGTTTTTT
TRBV28	TRBJ2-7	-	-	CASSLGIEGSYEQYF	TGTGCCAGCAGTTTAGGGATAGAGGGCTCCTACGAGCAGTACTTC
TRBV28	TRBJ1-1	once	-	CASSLFKNTEAFF	TGTGCCAGCAGTTTATTCAAGAACACTGAAGCTTTCTTT
TRBV7-9	TRBJ2-1	-	-	CASSLTPGIGGNEQFF	TGTGCCAGCAGCCTAACTCCGGGAATTGGGGGCAATGAGCAGTTCTTC
TRBV27	TRBJ2-3	-	-	CASSFFSEDTQYF	TGTGCCAGCAGTTTCTTCAGCGAGGATACGCAGTATTTT
TRBV6-1	TRBJ1-3	-	-	CASTPGSGNTIYF	TGTGCCAGCACGCCGGGCTCTGGAAACACCATATATTTT
TRBV11-2	TRBJ2-1	-	-	CASSLYTGENEQFF	TGTGCCAGCAGCTTATATACGGGGGAGAATGAGCAGTTCTTC
TRBV7-2	TRBJ2-7	-	-	CASSLVGNGYEQYF	TGTGCCAGCAGCTTAGTAGGTAATGGCTACGAGCAGTACTTC
TRBV4-1	TRBJ1-2	-	-	CASSQAYSGNYGYTF	TGCGCCAGCAGCCAAGCTTATTCAGGGAACTATGGCTACACCTTC
TRBV27	TRBJ2-1	-	-	CASSLSRGGREQFF	TGTGCCAGCAGTTTATCGCGCGGAGGGAGGGAGCAGTTCTTC
TRBV10-3	TRBJ2-5	-	TRBD2	CATSLAGVGETQYF	TGTGCCACCTCCTTAGCGGGAGTCGGAGAGACCCAGTACTTC
TRBV7-7	TRBJ1-1	-	TRBD1	CASSLGGQGALDTEAFF	TGTGCCAGCAGCTTAGGGGGACAGGGGGCTCTCGACACTGAAGCTTTCTTT
TRBV19	TRBJ2-1	-	TRBD2	CASSSIRLAGGDNEQFF	TGTGCCAGTAGTTCCATTCGACTAGCGGGAGGTGACAATGAGCAGTTCTTC
TRBV28	TRBJ1-4	-	-	CASSLFSPGAKKLFF	TGTGCCAGCAGTTTATTCTCCCCAGGGGCTAAAAAACTGTTTTTT
TRBV7-5	TRBJ2-7	-	-	CVRSLAEGGSYEQYF	TGTGTCAGAAGCTTAGCGGAGGGGGGGTCCTACGAGCAGTACTTC
TRBV5-6	TRBJ1-5	-	-	CASSWGRTHQPQHF	TGTGCCAGCAGCTGGGGCAGAACACATCAGCCCCAGCATTTT
TRBV6-6	TRBJ1-5	-	-	CASSRYTSNQPQHF	TGTGCCAGCAGCCGTTACACGAGCAATCAGCCCCAGCATTTT
TRBV5-6	TRBJ2-7	-	-	CASSPDGLSYEQYF	TGTGCCAGCAGCCCCGACGGCCTCAGCTACGAGCAGTACTTC
TRBV12-5	TRBJ2-1	-	TRBD2	CASAPGTSAYNEQFF	TGTGCTAGTGCTCCCGGGACTAGCGCCTACAATGAGCAGTTCTTC
TRBV30	TRBJ2-3	-	TRBD1	CAWSVKKGARAQGTKGDTQYF	TGTGCCTGGAGTGTCAAAAAGGGGGCCAGGGCCCAAGGGACCAAGGGAGATACGCAGTATTTT
TRBV4-1	TRBJ2-7	-	-	CASSPYYQGTLMYEQYF	TGCGCCAGCAGTCCTTACTATCAGGGGACCCTGATGTACGAGCAGTACTTC
TRBV5-6	TRBJ1-1	-	-	CASSTDTEAFF	TGTGCCAGCAGCACGGACACTGAAGCTTTCTTT
TRBV19	TRBJ1-5	-	-	CASRITGFSNQPQHF	TGTGCCAGTCGAATTACAGGGTTTAGCAATCAGCCCCAGCATTTT
TRBV6-6	TRBJ2-7	-	-	CASADSPYEQYF	TGTGCCAGCGCGGACTCCCCTTACGAGCAGTACTTC
TRBV5-1	TRBJ2-2	-	-	CASSLPGTTNTGELFF	TGCGCCAGCAGCTTGCCCGGGACGACGAACACCGGGGAGCTGTTTTTT
TRBV7-3	TRBJ2-1	-	-	CASSLTGVALEQFF	TGTGCCAGCAGCTTAACGGGGGTAGCGCTAGAGCAGTTCTTC
TRBV27	TRBJ2-3	once	-	CASRGPGLAHPDTQYF	TGTGCCAGCAGGGGCCCGGGACTCGCGCATCCAGATACGCAGTATTTT
TRBV9	TRBJ1-3	once	-	CASSVESYGGASGNTIYF	TGTGCCAGCAGCGTAGAATCTTATGGAGGAGCCTCTGGAAACACCATATATTTT
TRBV7-2	TRBJ1-5	-	-	CASSLIGGGQPQHF	TGTGCCAGCAGCTTAATCGGGGGCGGGCAGCCCCAGCATTTT